This is a list of T cell receptor beta chains from one sample in a study of shared clonotypes between healthy human individuals. Method: immunoSEQ multiplex PCR; TCRdb's copy keeps in-frame clones and lacks some. Among around 2.5 million clones listed, 80% to 95% were seen once. Sequencing was carried out using naive CD4+ T cells from PBMCs. These receptors came from a man younger than 35 in good health. Some clones in this sample may be carry-over from other donors' samples. Both conserved end residues are part of each CDR3. D genes are given only for firm matches. For some rows the clone size is stated as once, few or many, or as a class when expanded; others skip it.

D gene	J gene	clone size	V gene	CDR3 protein	CDR3 DNA
TRBD1	TRBJ2-5	-	TRBV19	CASSIVGTGGETQYF	TGTGCCAGTAGTATAGTAGGGACAGGGGGGGAGACCCAGTACTTC
-	TRBJ1-3	-	TRBV15	CATSRRGQSSGNTIYF	TGTGCCACCAGCAGGCGCGGCCAGTCCTCTGGAAACACCATATATTTT
TRBD2	TRBJ2-3	-	TRBV5-1	CASSLEVGGLAGDTGTQYF	TGCGCCAGCAGCTTGGAAGTGGGGGGACTAGCGGGAGACACGGGTACGCAGTATTTT
TRBD1	TRBJ1-2	-	TRBV5-1	CASRPGQGVDGYTF	TGCGCCAGCAGGCCGGGACAGGGGGTGGATGGCTACACCTTC
-	TRBJ1-5	once	TRBV18	CASSPTGNFPNQPQHF	TGTGCCAGCTCACCAACAGGGAACTTCCCCAATCAGCCCCAGCATTTT
TRBD2	TRBJ2-1	-	TRBV4-1	CASSQGGLAGPRGSYNEQFF	TGCGCCAGCAGCCAAGGGGGACTAGCGGGACCAAGGGGGTCCTACAATGAGCAGTTCTTC
-	TRBJ2-4	-	TRBV19	CASSPEGNIQYF	TGTGCCAGTAGTCCCGAGGGGAACATTCAGTACTTC
-	TRBJ2-1	-	TRBV30	CAWTVSVEQFF	TGTGCCTGGACAGTTAGTGTTGAGCAGTTCTTC
-	TRBJ1-3	-	TRBV6-1	CASSVHTSGNTIYF	TGTGCCAGCAGTGTCCATACCTCTGGAAACACCATATATTTT
TRBD1	TRBJ2-2	-	TRBV7-3	CASSLGTGPDTGELFF	TGTGCCAGCAGCTTAGGGACAGGACCAGACACCGGGGAGCTGTTTTTT
-	TRBJ2-7	-	TRBV5-1	CASSLVVAGSYEQYF	TGCGCCAGCAGCTTGGTTGTTGCAGGGAGCTACGAGCAGTACTTC
-	TRBJ2-7	-	TRBV5-6	CASSFRALVSYEQYF	TGTGCCAGCAGCTTCCGGGCCCTGGTCTCCTACGAGCAGTACTTC
-	TRBJ1-1	few	TRBV19	CASSIERGKGAFF	TGTGCCAGTAGTATAGAAAGGGGAAAGGGAGCTTTCTTT
-	TRBJ1-3	-	TRBV19	CASSIFGTGNTIYF	TGTGCCAGTAGTATATTCGGGACGGGAAACACCATATATTTT
TRBD1	TRBJ1-5	-	TRBV4-1	CASSQVDRDNQPQHF	TGCGCCAGCAGCCAAGTTGACAGGGACAATCAGCCCCAGCATTTT
TRBD1	TRBJ2-5	-	TRBV5-6	CASSARGRGRQTQYF	TGTGCCAGCAGCGCGAGGGGCAGGGGGCGACAGACCCAGTACTTC
-	TRBJ1-3	-	TRBV5-1	CASSPDTLQGSGNTIYF	TGCGCCAGCAGCCCCGACACTCTCCAGGGCTCTGGAAACACCATATATTTT
-	TRBJ1-5	-	TRBV19	CASSVTGFVGNQPQHF	TGTGCCAGTAGCGTCACAGGATTTGTTGGCAATCAGCCCCAGCATTTT
TRBD2	TRBJ2-2	-	TRBV7-3	CASSPRASGRYYPGSPGELFF	TGTGCCAGCAGCCCTCGGGCTAGCGGGAGGTATTACCCTGGTTCGCCCGGGGAGCTGTTTTTT
-	TRBJ2-5	-	TRBV28	CASSLAGYETQYF	TGTGCCAGCAGTTTAGCAGGGTATGAGACCCAGTACTTC
TRBD1	TRBJ2-5	-	TRBV6-1	CASRRQGNRETQYF	TGTGCCAGCAGAAGACAGGGGAATAGAGAGACCCAGTACTTC
-	TRBJ2-7	-	TRBV21-1	CASSTLRGTRASGPSYEQYF	TGTGCCAGCAGCACGTTAAGGGGGACGAGGGCTAGCGGGCCCTCCTACGAGCAGTACTTC
-	TRBJ2-1	-	TRBV9	CASSELAFYNEQFF	TGTGCCAGCAGCGAACTAGCATTCTACAATGAGCAGTTCTTC
TRBD2	TRBJ2-7	-	TRBV7-2	CASSFLAGGPFEEQYF	TGTGCCAGCAGCTTCCTAGCGGGAGGGCCCTTTGAAGAGCAGTACTTC
-	TRBJ1-5	-	TRBV11-2	CASSLAGQPQHF	TGTGCCAGCAGCTTAGCGGGACAGCCCCAGCATTTT
TRBD1	TRBJ1-4	-	TRBV28	CASSPRQGGNEKLFF	TGTGCCAGCAGTCCTAGACAGGGGGGTAATGAAAAACTGTTTTTT
TRBD1	TRBJ1-4	once	TRBV28	CASTGGHEKLFF	TGTGCCAGTACAGGGGGCCATGAAAAACTGTTTTTT
-	TRBJ2-7	-	TRBV2	CASSESSDYEQYF	TGTGCCAGCAGTGAGAGCAGCGACTACGAGCAGTACTTC
-	TRBJ2-1	-	TRBV4-1	CASRGQRLDNEQFF	TGCGCCAGCAGGGGGCAGCGATTGGACAATGAGCAGTTCTTC
-	TRBJ2-1	few	TRBV19	CASSPRPGHEQFF	TGTGCCAGTAGTCCCCGACCAGGCCATGAGCAGTTCTTC
-	TRBJ1-2	-	TRBV15	CATSSGLFYGYTF	TGTGCCACCAGCAGCGGGCTTTTCTATGGCTACACCTTC
-	TRBJ1-2	-	TRBV2	CASSEGRSNYGYTF	TGTGCCAGCTCGGAGGGGAGGTCTAACTATGGCTACACCTTC
-	TRBJ2-5	-	TRBV20-1	CSATMTGYF	TGCAGTGCTACGATGACAGGGTACTTC
TRBD1	TRBJ1-2	-	TRBV4-2	CASSREQGADGYTF	TGTGCCAGCAGCCGAGAACAGGGGGCGGATGGCTACACCTTC
TRBD2	TRBJ2-7	-	TRBV6-5	CASSPGLAGGKEQYF	TGTGCCAGCAGTCCCGGACTAGCGGGAGGAAAGGAGCAGTACTTC
TRBD1	TRBJ2-3	-	TRBV27	CASSLGTGIGTQYF	TGTGCCAGCAGTTTAGGGACAGGGATCGGTACGCAGTATTTT
TRBD2	TRBJ2-2	-	TRBV9	CASSVASGVGTGELFF	TGTGCCAGCAGCGTAGCGAGCGGGGTTGGCACCGGGGAGCTGTTTTTT
TRBD1	TRBJ1-4	-	TRBV28	CASSGWDRGFEKLFF	TGTGCCAGCAGCGGGTGGGACAGGGGTTTTGAAAAACTGTTTTTT
TRBD2	TRBJ2-5	-	TRBV7-9	CASSFSYQREGRETQYF	TGTGCCAGCAGCTTCAGTTACCAGCGGGAGGGCCGTGAGACCCAGTACTTC
-	TRBJ2-7	once	TRBV11-2	CASSFGAPYEQYF	TGTGCCAGCAGCTTCGGGGCTCCCTACGAGCAGTACTTC
-	TRBJ2-7	-	TRBV7-2	CASSLVGGESYEQYF	TGTGCCAGCAGCTTAGTTGGGGGCGAGTCCTACGAGCAGTACTTC
-	TRBJ2-1	-	TRBV5-1	CASSVVAVSSYNEQFF	TGCGCCAGCAGCGTGGTAGCGGTTAGCTCCTACAATGAGCAGTTCTTC
-	TRBJ2-2	-	TRBV19	CASSPYASGELFF	TGTGCCAGTAGCCCATACGCGAGCGGGGAGCTGTTTTTT
-	TRBJ1-1	-	TRBV9	CASSVPSAGATEAFF	TGTGCCAGCAGCGTACCCTCCGCAGGGGCCACTGAAGCTTTCTTT
-	TRBJ2-7	-	TRBV7-9	CASSHPIPTGFYEQYF	TGTGCCAGCAGCCACCCCATCCCAACCGGGTTTTACGAGCAGTACTTC
-	TRBJ1-5	-	TRBV6-5	CASSFGRSNQPQHF	TGTGCCAGCAGTTTCGGAAGGAGTAATCAGCCCCAGCATTTT
-	TRBJ2-3	-	TRBV5-4	CASSLEGLTTDTQYF	TGTGCCAGCAGCTTGGAGGGACTTACAACAGATACGCAGTATTTT
-	TRBJ1-1	once	TRBV5-1	CASTLGPEKNTEAFF	TGCGCCAGCACGCTTGGACCAGAGAAGAACACTGAAGCTTTCTTT
-	TRBJ2-1	-	TRBV28	CASNNWRSYNEQFF	TGTGCCAGCAACAACTGGCGCTCCTACAATGAGCAGTTCTTC
-	TRBJ1-2	-	TRBV7-2	CASSSSHYGYTF	TGTGCCAGCAGCTCCTCCCACTATGGCTACACCTTC
TRBD1	TRBJ2-1	-	TRBV5-8	CASNVDRGTYNEQFF	TGTGCCAGCAATGTCGACAGGGGTACCTACAATGAGCAGTTCTTC
-	TRBJ2-7	-	TRBV5-6	CASSAAYEQYF	TGTGCCAGCAGCGCAGCCTACGAGCAGTACTTC
-	TRBJ2-2	once	TRBV7-8	CASSYEAALNTGELFF	TGTGCCAGCAGCTATGAAGCGGCACTGAACACCGGGGAGCTGTTTTTT
-	TRBJ1-2	once	TRBV7-2	CASSLFNGPSDHYGYTF	TGTGCCAGCAGCTTATTCAATGGTCCTTCCGACCACTATGGCTACACCTTC
-	TRBJ2-7	-	TRBV29-1	CSVRRTVAYEQYF	TGCAGCGTAAGGAGGACAGTCGCCTACGAGCAGTACTTC
-	TRBJ1-2	-	TRBV7-8	CASSLQATRGYGYTF	TGTGCCAGCAGCTTACAGGCCACGCGGGGCTATGGCTACACCTTC
TRBD1	TRBJ1-1	-	TRBV18	CASSPNPGQGGTEAFF	TGTGCCAGCTCACCAAATCCGGGACAGGGGGGAACTGAAGCTTTCTTT
TRBD2	TRBJ2-4	once	TRBV4-2	CASSQGGGTSGRNIQYF	TGTGCCAGCAGCCAAGGGGGTGGTACTAGCGGGAGAAACATTCAGTACTTC
-	TRBJ2-7	once	TRBV28	CATNGANSYEQYF	TGTGCCACAAACGGGGCGAACTCCTACGAGCAGTACTTC